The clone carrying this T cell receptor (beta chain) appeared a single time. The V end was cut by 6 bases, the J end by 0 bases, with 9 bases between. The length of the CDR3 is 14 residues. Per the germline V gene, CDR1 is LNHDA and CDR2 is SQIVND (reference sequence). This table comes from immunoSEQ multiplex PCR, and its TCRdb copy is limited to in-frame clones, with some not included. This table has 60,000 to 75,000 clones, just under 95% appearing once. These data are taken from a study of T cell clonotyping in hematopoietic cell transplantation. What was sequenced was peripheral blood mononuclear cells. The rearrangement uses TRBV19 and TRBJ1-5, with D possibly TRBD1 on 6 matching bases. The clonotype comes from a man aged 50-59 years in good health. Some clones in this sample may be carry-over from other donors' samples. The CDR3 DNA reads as TGTGCCAGTAGAGACAGGAGTAGCAATCAGCCCCAGCATTTT. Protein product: CASRDRSSNQPQHF. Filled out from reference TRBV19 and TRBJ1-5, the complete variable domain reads DGGITQSPKYLFRKEGQNVTLSCEQNLNHDAMYWYRQDPGQGLRLIYYSQIVNDFQKGDIAEGYSVSREKKESFPLTVTSAQKNPTAFYLCASRDRSSNQPQHFGDGTRLSIL.